Listed below are T cell receptor beta chains from one sample, sequenced in a study of T-cell reconstitution after alpha-beta-depleted transplantation in children. From the PCR reads, TCRdb called clonotypes with MiXCR, one entry per CDR3 protein. The sample records some 500,000 distinct CDR3 sequences, around 16% being singletons. The sequences come from PBMCs from the stem cell graft donor, collected from the stem cell graft. These receptor sequences come from a human donor who donated a stem cell graft to a child with acute lymphoblastic leukemia. Each CDR3 is given with its conserved first and last residue. Each record gives: clone size, V gene, J gene, D gene, CDR3 DNA, CDR3 protein. The D gene is left open where the match is weak. Rows may omit the clone size; those that give it use once, few, many or a size class.

clone size: -
V gene: TRBV12-3/TRBV12-4
J gene: TRBJ1-2
D gene: -
CDR3 DNA: TGTGCCAGCAGTAGTCAAGGGATAGGTGGCTACACCTTC
CDR3 protein: CASSSQGIGGYTF

clone size: -
V gene: TRBV14
J gene: TRBJ2-7
D gene: -
CDR3 DNA: TGTGCCAGCAGCCAAGTAGAGGGAAGGGAGCAGTACTTC
CDR3 protein: CASSQVEGREQYF

clone size: -
V gene: TRBV12-3/TRBV12-4
J gene: TRBJ2-1
D gene: TRBD2
CDR3 DNA: TGTGCCAGCAGTTTCCGATCTGGACTAGCGGATCTCTCCTACAATGAGCAGTTCTTC
CDR3 protein: CASSFRSGLADLSYNEQFF

clone size: -
V gene: TRBV6-6
J gene: TRBJ2-7
D gene: -
CDR3 DNA: TGTGCCAGCAGTAACGCCCCGGCGGGGGAGCAGTACTTC
CDR3 protein: CASSNAPAGEQYF

clone size: -
V gene: TRBV7-2
J gene: TRBJ2-3
D gene: TRBD2
CDR3 DNA: TGTGCCAGCAGCTTAAGAACGGCGGGAGGGCCAGATACGCAGTATTTT
CDR3 protein: CASSLRTAGGPDTQYF

clone size: -
V gene: TRBV7-6
J gene: TRBJ1-1
D gene: -
CDR3 DNA: TGTGCCAGCAGCCCCCGAGGGCGGGTTGAAGCTTTCTTT
CDR3 protein: CASSPRGRVEAFF

clone size: few
V gene: TRBV6-1
J gene: TRBJ2-1
D gene: -
CDR3 DNA: TGTGCCAGCAATCCGACGGGTGCACACAATGAGCAGTTCTTC
CDR3 protein: CASNPTGAHNEQFF

clone size: -
V gene: TRBV27
J gene: TRBJ2-4
D gene: -
CDR3 DNA: TGTGCCAGCAGTCTGACAATCTCGGCCAAAAACATTCAGTACTTC
CDR3 protein: CASSLTISAKNIQYF

clone size: few
V gene: TRBV12-3/TRBV12-4
J gene: TRBJ2-5
D gene: TRBD2
CDR3 DNA: TGTGCCAGCAGGACCAGCGGGATATTTGGGGAGACCCAGTACTTC
CDR3 protein: CASRTSGIFGETQYF

clone size: -
V gene: TRBV27
J gene: TRBJ2-7
D gene: -
CDR3 DNA: TGTGCCAGCATAGAACGGGGGGCTGGTTACGAGCAGTACTTC
CDR3 protein: CASIERGAGYEQYF

clone size: -
V gene: TRBV5-1
J gene: TRBJ1-1
D gene: -
CDR3 DNA: TGCGCAACGCAGGGCAACCCGAACACTGAAGCTTTCTTT
CDR3 protein: CATQGNPNTEAFF

clone size: -
V gene: TRBV2
J gene: TRBJ2-2
D gene: -
CDR3 DNA: TGTGCCAGCAGTGACGGACACACCGGGGAGCTGTTTTTT
CDR3 protein: CASSDGHTGELFF

clone size: -
V gene: TRBV7-8
J gene: TRBJ2-3
D gene: TRBD2
CDR3 DNA: TGTGCCAGCAGCTTATACCTAGCGGGAGGAACAGTCACAGATACGCAGTATTTT
CDR3 protein: CASSLYLAGGTVTDTQYF

clone size: -
V gene: TRBV5-5
J gene: TRBJ2-5
D gene: -
CDR3 DNA: TGTGCCAGCAGCCTTAGAATTGGAGAGACCCAGTACTTC
CDR3 protein: CASSLRIGETQYF

clone size: few
V gene: TRBV20-1
J gene: TRBJ2-7
D gene: TRBD2
CDR3 DNA: TGCAGTGCTAGAAGGGGGACTAGCGGGTACGAGCAGTACTTC
CDR3 protein: CSARRGTSGYEQYF

clone size: few
V gene: TRBV29-1
J gene: TRBJ2-7
D gene: TRBD1
CDR3 DNA: TGCAGCGTTGATTGGGGACAGGGGTCCAACGAGCAGTACTTC
CDR3 protein: CSVDWGQGSNEQYF

clone size: -
V gene: TRBV20-1
J gene: TRBJ2-1
D gene: TRBD2
CDR3 DNA: TGCAGTGCTAGAGATGTTGCTAGCGGTTACTACAATGAGCAGTTCTTC
CDR3 protein: CSARDVASGYYNEQFF

clone size: few
V gene: TRBV7-9
J gene: TRBJ1-1
D gene: -
CDR3 DNA: TGTGCCAGCAGCGACAGAAACACTGAAGCTTTCTTT
CDR3 protein: CASSDRNTEAFF

clone size: -
V gene: TRBV20-1
J gene: TRBJ2-1
D gene: -
CDR3 DNA: TGCAGTGCTAGAGATCTGGTTTGGGGGGCGGATGAGCAGTTCTTC
CDR3 protein: CSARDLVWGADEQFF

clone size: many
V gene: TRBV25-1
J gene: TRBJ1-5
D gene: TRBD1
CDR3 DNA: TGTGCCAGTTCACCGGGACAGGGGTCGTATAGCAATCAGCCCCAGCATTTT
CDR3 protein: CASSPGQGSYSNQPQHF

clone size: -
V gene: TRBV18
J gene: TRBJ1-2
D gene: -
CDR3 DNA: TGTGCCAGCTCACCACCGAATGAGGGGATTTATGGCTACACCTTC
CDR3 protein: CASSPPNEGIYGYTF

clone size: -
V gene: TRBV7-9
J gene: TRBJ2-7
D gene: -
CDR3 DNA: TGTGCCAGCAGCGTTCATCGACAGACGGAAGAGCAGTACTTC
CDR3 protein: CASSVHRQTEEQYF

clone size: few
V gene: TRBV5-1
J gene: TRBJ1-2
D gene: TRBD1
CDR3 DNA: TGCGCCAGCAGACACTCGACAGGGAATGGGGACTATGGCTACACCTTC
CDR3 protein: CASRHSTGNGDYGYTF

clone size: -
V gene: TRBV12-3/TRBV12-4
J gene: TRBJ1-5
D gene: -
CDR3 DNA: TGTGCCAGCAGGCCCGGGGGGGCGGTCAACCAGCCCCAGCATTTT
CDR3 protein: CASRPGGAVNQPQHF

clone size: few
V gene: TRBV5-1
J gene: TRBJ1-1
D gene: -
CDR3 DNA: TGCGCCAGCAGCTGGCATTTGCGTGATTGGGTGAACACTGAAGCTTTCTTT
CDR3 protein: CASSWHLRDWVNTEAFF

clone size: -
V gene: TRBV7-9
J gene: TRBJ1-5
D gene: -
CDR3 DNA: TGTGCCAGCAGCTTAGATTTTACAGGGCCCTCAGATCAGCCCCAGCATTTT
CDR3 protein: CASSLDFTGPSDQPQHF

clone size: -
V gene: TRBV7-6
J gene: TRBJ1-4
D gene: -
CDR3 DNA: TGTGCCAGCAGCCCCCGGACCGCCCCAACTAATGAAAAACTGTTTTTT
CDR3 protein: CASSPRTAPTNEKLFF

clone size: -
V gene: TRBV12-3/TRBV12-4
J gene: TRBJ1-6
D gene: -
CDR3 DNA: TGTGCCAGCAGTTCCCAAACTTTATCACCCCTCCACTTT
CDR3 protein: CASSSQTLSPLHF

clone size: few
V gene: TRBV12-3/TRBV12-4
J gene: TRBJ2-2
D gene: -
CDR3 DNA: TGTGCCAGCAGCACCACCGCAGGATCCGCGAACACCGGGGAGCTGTTTTTT
CDR3 protein: CASSTTAGSANTGELFF

clone size: -
V gene: TRBV5-5
J gene: TRBJ2-7
D gene: -
CDR3 DNA: TGTGCCAGCAGCTTTCCGACAGTTTCCTACGAGCAGTACTTC
CDR3 protein: CASSFPTVSYEQYF

clone size: few
V gene: TRBV29-1
J gene: TRBJ1-1
D gene: -
CDR3 DNA: TGCAGCGTTGAATTACGAACAGCCAACACTGAAGCTTTCTTT
CDR3 protein: CSVELRTANTEAFF

clone size: few
V gene: TRBV21-1
J gene: TRBJ1-2
D gene: -
CDR3 DNA: TGTGCCAGCAGCGGACGCGGAGTTTTGCAGGACTATGGCTACACCTTC
CDR3 protein: CASSGRGVLQDYGYTF

clone size: -
V gene: TRBV9
J gene: TRBJ2-7
D gene: -
CDR3 DNA: TGTGCCAGCAGCGTAGGATCGGGATTGGGTTCCGAGCAGTACTTC
CDR3 protein: CASSVGSGLGSEQYF

clone size: few
V gene: TRBV5-6
J gene: TRBJ1-4
D gene: -
CDR3 DNA: TGTGCCAGCAGCGGAATGGGCGAACGATCCACTAATGAAAAACTGTTTTTT
CDR3 protein: CASSGMGERSTNEKLFF

clone size: -
V gene: TRBV28
J gene: TRBJ1-5
D gene: -
CDR3 DNA: TGTGCCAGCAGTAGTCGTCAGCCCCAGCATTTT
CDR3 protein: CASSSRQPQHF

clone size: few
V gene: TRBV5-1
J gene: TRBJ2-3
D gene: -
CDR3 DNA: TGCGCCAGCAGCTTGACGTGGGACCCACCGAAAACCACAGATACGCAGTATTTT
CDR3 protein: CASSLTWDPPKTTDTQYF

clone size: few
V gene: TRBV11-3
J gene: TRBJ2-2
D gene: -
CDR3 DNA: TGTGCCAGCAGCTTACAACAAAACACCGGGGAGCTGTTTTTT
CDR3 protein: CASSLQQNTGELFF

clone size: -
V gene: TRBV20-1
J gene: TRBJ1-1
D gene: -
CDR3 DNA: TGCAGTGCCCCGGGCGGGGACCCTAAACCAATGAACACTGAAGCTTTCTTT
CDR3 protein: CSAPGGDPKPMNTEAFF

clone size: -
V gene: TRBV2
J gene: TRBJ1-4
D gene: -
CDR3 DNA: TGTGCCAGCAGCATAGACAGGTTAGGGGAAAAACTGTTTTTT
CDR3 protein: CASSIDRLGEKLFF

clone size: few
V gene: TRBV30
J gene: TRBJ1-2
D gene: -
CDR3 DNA: TGTGCCTGGAGCTTGCCAATCGGGACTGGCTATGGCTACACCTTC
CDR3 protein: CAWSLPIGTGYGYTF

clone size: few
V gene: TRBV16
J gene: TRBJ2-1
D gene: -
CDR3 DNA: TGTGCCAGCAGCCAATCGCGGGTCCCTCAGTTCTTC
CDR3 protein: CASSQSRVPQFF

clone size: few
V gene: TRBV9
J gene: TRBJ2-1
D gene: -
CDR3 DNA: TGTGCCAGCAGCTCCAGTTTCATAAAGCGTGGCTCCTACAATGAGCAGTTCTTC
CDR3 protein: CASSSSFIKRGSYNEQFF

clone size: -
V gene: TRBV11-2
J gene: TRBJ1-2
D gene: -
CDR3 DNA: TGTGCCAGCAGAAGCCCAGCGCGGGGCTATGGCTACACCTTC
CDR3 protein: CASRSPARGYGYTF

clone size: few
V gene: TRBV5-1
J gene: TRBJ2-5
D gene: TRBD1
CDR3 DNA: TGCGCCAGCAGCCCGTGGACAGGGGTTCGTCAAGAGACCCAGTACTTC
CDR3 protein: CASSPWTGVRQETQYF

clone size: -
V gene: TRBV3-1
J gene: TRBJ2-1
D gene: TRBD2
CDR3 DNA: TGTGCCAGCAGCCAGCCGGGGGCTAGCGGGAGATTTGAGCAGTTCTTC
CDR3 protein: CASSQPGASGRFEQFF

clone size: few
V gene: TRBV21-1
J gene: TRBJ1-4
D gene: -
CDR3 DNA: TGTGCCAGCAGCAAACCCAGGGGGGGTTATGAAAAACTGTTTTTT
CDR3 protein: CASSKPRGGYEKLFF

clone size: -
V gene: TRBV4-1
J gene: TRBJ2-7
D gene: TRBD2
CDR3 DNA: TGCGCCAGCAGCCAAGGGCCGGGACTAGCGGGAAGCGAGCAGTACTTC
CDR3 protein: CASSQGPGLAGSEQYF